Listed below are T cell receptor beta chains from one sample, sequenced in a study of shared clonotypes between healthy human individuals. TCRdb's table, derived via immunoSEQ multiplex PCR, lists solely in-frame clones and lacks some. The table records millions of clones, around 93% of them present only once. Material: naive CD8+ T cells from PBMCs. The receptors stem from a man aged 18 to 30 in good health. Some clones in this sample may be carry-over from other donors' samples. Both conserved end residues are part of each CDR3.

>TRBV12-5|15
CASGLGTGGNGELFF
>TRBV5-4|14
CASRLVGGANVLTF
>TRBV15|12
CATSRDSVEQFF
>TRBV2|18
CASSEGTLTPATNEKLFF
>TRBV10-3|14
CAISRTDTNTEAFF
>TRBV7-2|16
CASSSRDGHSRETQYF
>TRBV11-3|16
CASSPRLTSVRNEQFF
>TRBV6-5|16
CASSSHVAYSNQPQHF
>TRBV7-6|13
CASSLTTTDTQYF
>TRBV28|14
CASSLAGASYEQYF
>TRBV6-5|15
CASSFSGTGTGELFF
>TRBV7-8|15
CASSLMLAGWDEQYF
>TRBV6-1|14
CASIDVRGTYEQYF
>TRBV7-6|15
CASSLGGGRNYGYTF
>TRBV4-3|14
CASSQDRLTRGDTF
>TRBV11-3|13
CASSLGMGDLQYF
>TRBV27|16
CASSPDWSLAKNIQYF
>TRBV28|15
CASSLRPGGHYEQYF
>TRBV27|18
CASSLDLGAPTRCQPQHF
>TRBV27|16
CASSPSGGEYSYEQYF
>TRBV28|13
CASSLSRGQPQHF
>TRBV6-1|16
CASIDRDLGSRQPQHF
>TRBV27|16
CASSLGPGQGAYGYTF
>TRBV21-1|18
CASSPLRVTGRSSYEQYF
>TRBV5-1|15
CASSFYRVNTGELFF
>TRBV27|15
CASSLELHTATEAFF
>TRBV7-6|14
CASKPDRDGTEAFF
>TRBV4-3|15
CASSQARVSGNTIYF
>TRBV27|16
CASSLGTGTSYNEQFF
>TRBV10-2|19
CASSESIFDRTGKNTEAFF
>TRBV25-1|16
CASIERCSGEYNEQFF
>TRBV27|15
CASRPVPGLEREQYF
>TRBV5-1|18
CASSLAPRGPGEVYEQYF
>TRBV29-1|12
CSGRGNTGELFF
>TRBV28|12
CASSFPGQPQHF
>TRBV7-9|16
CASSLALAGLTDTQYF
>TRBV4-3|14
CASSQARRFNEQFF
>TRBV27|15
CASSSRTSGRRTQYF
>TRBV27|17
CASSLGTFSGSPYEQYF
>TRBV29-1|21
CSVEGHIQPSPNAAGVYGYTF
>TRBV7-9|14
CASSLGRGTYEQYF
>TRBV11-2|15
CASSLVLWLAGELFF
>TRBV4-1|15
CASSQREREGETQYF
>TRBV9|16
CASTDTPGQATDTQYF
>TRBV11-2|14
CASSPWTGDLEQFF
>TRBV6-1|20
CASSEGMREGRLYPYNEQFF
>TRBV13|16
CASSSNAGAVTGELFF
>TRBV9|13
CASSVGAGPEQYF
>TRBV28|16
CASSPWDRGQDNEQFF
>TRBV30|19
CAWDGLAGEVNSGTDTQYF
>TRBV5-1|14
CASSLEGVSQPQHF
>TRBV7-9|16
CASSLGLAGGTGELFF
>TRBV27|13
CASSPGGANEQFF
>TRBV9|11
CASSVTGEQFF
>TRBV6-5|14
CASSWRQGDNEQYF
>TRBV19|14
CASKVRDGGEKLFF
>TRBV19|12
CASRDVVTEAFF
>TRBV12-5|16
CASGLDPRQNTGELFF
>TRBV11-2|13
CASSPGDNYGYTF
>TRBV19|14
CASRSGLVINEQFF